Below, 18 T cell receptor beta chains from the same sample are listed, as sequenced in a study of shared clonotypes between healthy human individuals. Naive-designated CD8 cells lacked CD45RO, were positively enriched for CCR7, and omitted terminally differentiated effector memory CD45RA+ cells. Some clones are missing from TCRdb's copy, which holds only in-frame ones; the method was immunoSEQ multiplex PCR. The repertoire includes about 2 million clones, 85% to 95% of them detected once, and 1% to 1.5% sits in the top ten. The sample consisted of naive CD8+ T cells sorted from blood. The receptors were sampled from a man between 18 and 35 years old in good health.

About this clone itself: The sample carries other DNA sequences with the same CDR3. The chain recombines TRBV6-5 with TRBJ2-2; D unclear. Germline CDR1 reads MNHEY; CDR2 reads SVGAGI. The germline V and J ends were trimmed by 2 bases and 5 bases, with 12 bases remaining between them. The CDR3 extends over 15 amino acids. The CDR3 reads CASSYETLGTGELFF. Written as DNA, the CDR3 is TGTGCCAGCAGTTACGAGACCCTAGGTACCGGGGAGCTGTTTTTT.

This chain connects TRBV15 to TRBJ1-2, with TRBD1 matching over 7 bases. The CDR3 sequence is 16 residues long. V lost 0 bases and J lost 6; bases outside the gene matches: 10. Looked up from germline, CDR1 is LNHNV and CDR2 is YYDKDF (reference sequence). The CDR3 spells CATSRDLGDRADGYTF. The CDR3 DNA reads as TGTGCCACCAGCAGAGATTTAGGAGACAGGGCCGATGGCTACACCTTC.

V usage is TRBV27 and J usage is TRBJ1-2; 7 bases fit TRBD1. Germline V gives CDR1 MNHEY, CDR2 SMNVEV (reference sequence). There are 13 residues in the CDR3. With V trimmed by 5 bases and J by 8 bases, 8 bases remained unmatched. The CDR3 is CASSPNRGGGYTF. CDR3 in DNA: TGTGCCAGCAGTCCTAACAGGGGCGGGGGCTACACCTTC.

This rearrangement joins TRBV7-9 to TRBJ2-2; 7 positions match TRBD1. J was trimmed by 1 base and V by 4 bases; bases with no gene match: 9. The CDR3 loop spans 17 amino acids. CDR1 SEHNR and CDR2 FQNEAQ come from the germline V gene (reference sequence). CDR3 protein: CASSSPDRTGNTGELFF. CDR3 in DNA: TGTGCCAGCAGCTCACCGGACAGGACGGGGAACACCGGGGAGCTGTTTTTT.

The V and J genes are TRBV29-1 and TRBJ2-1; a possible D gene is TRBD2 (5 bases). The V and J ends lost 4 bases and 2 bases respectively, with 15 bases between them. The V gene's germline CDR1 is SQVTM and CDR2 ANQGSEA. The CDR3 contains 15 residues. The CDR3 reads CSVGGPGGTYNEQFF. The CDR3 DNA follows: TGCAGCGTTGGCGGGCCAGGAGGCACCTACAATGAGCAGTTCTTC.

This clone was seen just once. V is TRBV25-1 and J is TRBJ1-1; D unresolved. The germline V gene has CDR1 MGHDK and CDR2 SYGVNS. The CDR3 is 13 amino acids. With 6 bases removed from V and 4 bases from J, the gap between germline ends came to 12 bases. For the CDR3, the DNA is TGTGCCAGCAGCCAGACACAGTTCACTGAAGCTTTCTTT. This translates into CASSQTQFTEAFF.

The chain joins TRBV9 to TRBJ1-1; a weak D match, TRBD1 (5 bases). The V gene lost 4 bases and the J gene lost 3 bases, with 16 bases spanning the gap. CDR1 and CDR2 (germline): SGDLS, YYNGEE. The CDR3 consists of 15 residues. The CDR3 spells CASSSRDWFDTEAFF. DNA for the CDR3: TGTGCCAGCAGCTCCCGGGACTGGTTCGACACTGAAGCTTTCTTT.

This chain joins TRBV9 and TRBJ2-2; a possible D gene is TRBD2 (6 bases). The CDR3 is made up of 13 amino acids. Trimming stripped 0 bases from V and 9 bases from J, with 9 bases between. CDR1 is SGDLS and CDR2 is YYNGEE in the germline V gene. In DNA, the CDR3 is TGTGCCAGCAGCGTAGAAACTAGCAGGGAGCTGTTTTTT. Amino acids: CASSVETSRELFF.

In regard to this clone: The same CDR3 also results from other DNA sequences found in this sample. The chain carries TRBV19 and TRBJ2-1; D is unclear. Germline values: CDR1 LNHDA, CDR2 SQIVND (reference sequence). This CDR3 contains 13 residues. V dropped 1 base and J dropped 9 bases, with 10 bases sitting between them. The CDR3 nucleotides are TGTGCCAGTAGTATAGTGTTAGCAGGTGAGCAGTTCTTC. Translated: CASSIVLAGEQFF.

The gene calls are TRBV13 and TRBJ2-2, with D perhaps TRBD2 (6 bases). V lost 6 bases, J lost 5 bases, and 16 bases lay in between. CDR3 length: 15 amino acids. In germline, CDR1 is PRHDT, CDR2 FYEKMQ (reference sequence). For the CDR3, the DNA is TGTGCCAGCAGTCATGTGGCGGGAAGGACCGGGGAGCTGTTTTTT. Protein product: CASSHVAGRTGELFF.

This rearrangement joins TRBV30 to TRBJ2-7; tentatively, D is TRBD2 (6 bases). This CDR3 is 14 amino acids long. V was pared by 0 bases and J by 4 bases, with 13 bases between. Germline CDR1 is GTSNPN and CDR2 is SVGIG (reference sequence). CDR3 protein: CAWSVFQGGYEQYF. The CDR3 DNA reads as TGTGCCTGGAGTGTTTTTCAGGGAGGATACGAGCAGTACTTC.

The chain combines TRBV27 with TRBJ2-3, with a tentative D call TRBD1 (5 bases). Germline-derived CDR1 and CDR2 are MNHEY and SMNVEV (reference sequence). Trimming took off 3 bases at V and 3 bases at J, with 13 bases between the two ends. There are 15 residues in the CDR3. In DNA form, the CDR3 reads TGTGCCAGCAGTTTCCAGGGTGAAGGAACAGATACGCAGTATTTT. Translated, it gives CASSFQGEGTDTQYF.

A note on this clone: The sample contains more than one DNA sequence encoding this CDR3. The V and J genes are TRBV4-3 and TRBJ2-7; 8 bases match TRBD2. Germline CDR1 is LGHNA and CDR2 is YSLEER. Trimming took 0 bases from V and 0 from J; bases not matched to a gene: 1. The CDR3 length is 15 residues. CDR3 in amino acids: CASSQETSGSYEQYF. As DNA, the CDR3 is TGCGCCAGCAGCCAAGAAACTAGCGGCTCCTACGAGCAGTACTTC.

This clone was counted a single time. The chain is built from TRBV5-1 and TRBJ2-3, with 7 positions matching TRBD2. With 0 bases clipped from V and 5 bases from J, the junction kept 3 bases outside the gene matches. This CDR3 contains 14 residues. Germline V gives CDR1 SGHRS, CDR2 YFSETQ. Written as DNA, the CDR3 is TGCGCCAGCAGCTTGGTCGGGGGGATAGATACGCAGTATTTT. This sequence encodes CASSLVGGIDTQYF.

For this clone: In the same sample, other DNA sequences code for this CDR3. The rearrangement links TRBV14 to TRBJ1-2; no definite D call. The germline V gene has CDR1 SGHDN and CDR2 FVKESK. V was trimmed by 0 bases and J by 2 bases, leaving 4 bases between them. The length of the CDR3 is 13 residues. The CDR3 DNA reads as TGTGCCAGCAGCCAAGAAGCGAACTATGGCTACACCTTC. Translation: CASSQEANYGYTF.

The chain uses TRBV9 and TRBJ2-7; no clear D gene. V was trimmed by 7 bases and J by 2 bases, leaving 13 bases between them. Germline assignment: CDR1 SGDLS and CDR2 YYNGEE. CDR3 length: 13 residues. This CDR3 reads CASGRAETYEQYF. Here the CDR3 DNA reads TGTGCCAGCGGGCGAGCCGAAACCTACGAGCAGTACTTC.

V gene TRBV27 combines with J gene TRBJ1-5; D perhaps matches TRBD1 (6 bases). Germline loops: CDR1 MNHEY, CDR2 SMNVEV (reference sequence). The CDR3 spans 14 residues. V lost 8 bases to trimming and J lost 3 bases, with 14 bases between them. The CDR3 sequence is CASRPGALNQPQHF. For the CDR3, the DNA is TGTGCCAGCCGTCCAGGGGCCCTCAATCAGCCCCAGCATTTT.

The chain joins TRBV6-6 to TRBJ2-7, with a weak D call TRBD2 (6 bases). CDR1 is MNHNY and CDR2 is SVGAGI in the germline V gene (reference sequence). With 5 bases removed from V and 3 bases from J, the gap between germline ends came to 11 bases. The CDR3 spans 13 residues. CDR3 sequence: CASSGLGGYEQYF. In nucleotides, the CDR3 is TGTGCCAGCAGTGGCCTCGGGGGCTACGAGCAGTACTTC.